This TCR beta chain was observed in a study of technical replicates of blood from several donors. The V end was cut by 6 bases, the J end by 0 bases, with 21 bases between. Germline CDR1 reads SGHRS; CDR2 reads YFSETQ. The CDR3 is 17 residues long. The assay was immunoSEQ multiplex PCR, and TCRdb's table has in-frame clones only and misses some. Of about 60,000 clones in the sample, 85% to 90% were seen once. The chain has TRBV5-1 and TRBJ2-5; D is possibly TRBD2 (6 bases). The sequence was collected from a human donor in good health. Some clones in this sample may be carry-over from other donors' samples. Material for sequencing was PBMCs. CDR3 bases: TGCGCCAGCATGGGTATGAACGGGAGATCGTACCAAGAGACCCAGTACTTC. Translation: CASMGMNGRSYQETQYF.